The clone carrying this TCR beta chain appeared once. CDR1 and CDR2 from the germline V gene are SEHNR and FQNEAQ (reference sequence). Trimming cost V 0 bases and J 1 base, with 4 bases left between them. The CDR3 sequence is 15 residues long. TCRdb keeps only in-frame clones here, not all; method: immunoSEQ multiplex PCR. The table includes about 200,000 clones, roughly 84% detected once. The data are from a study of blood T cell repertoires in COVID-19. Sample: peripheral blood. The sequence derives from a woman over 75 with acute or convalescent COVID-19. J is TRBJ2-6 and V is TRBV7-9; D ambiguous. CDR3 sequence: CASSLARSGANVLTF. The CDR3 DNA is TGTGCCAGCAGCTTAGCCCGGTCTGGGGCCAACGTCCTGACTTTC.